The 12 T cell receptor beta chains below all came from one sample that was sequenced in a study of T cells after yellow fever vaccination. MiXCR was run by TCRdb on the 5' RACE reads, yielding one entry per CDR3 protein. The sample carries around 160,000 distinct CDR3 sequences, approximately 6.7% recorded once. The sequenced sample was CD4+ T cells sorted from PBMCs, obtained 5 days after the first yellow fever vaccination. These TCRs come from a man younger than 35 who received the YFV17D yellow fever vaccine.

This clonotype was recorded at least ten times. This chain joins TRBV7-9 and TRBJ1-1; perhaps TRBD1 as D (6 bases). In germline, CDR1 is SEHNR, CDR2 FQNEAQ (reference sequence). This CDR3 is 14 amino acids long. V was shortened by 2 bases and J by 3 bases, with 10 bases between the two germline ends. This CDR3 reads CASSLPGVDTEAFF. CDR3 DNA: TGTGCCAGCAGCTTACCAGGGGTCGACACTGAAGCTTTCTTT.

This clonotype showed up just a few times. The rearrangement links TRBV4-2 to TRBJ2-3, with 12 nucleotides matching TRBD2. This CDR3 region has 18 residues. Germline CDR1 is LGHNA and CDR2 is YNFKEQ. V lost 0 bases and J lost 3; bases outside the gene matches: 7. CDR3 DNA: TGTGCCAGCAGCCAAGATGGGCTAGCGGGGGGGCCTACAGATACGCAGTATTTT. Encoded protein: CASSQDGLAGGPTDTQYF.

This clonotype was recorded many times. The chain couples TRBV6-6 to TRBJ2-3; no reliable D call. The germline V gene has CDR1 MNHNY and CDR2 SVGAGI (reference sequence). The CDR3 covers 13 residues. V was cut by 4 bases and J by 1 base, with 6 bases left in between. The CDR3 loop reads CASSLLGTDTQYF. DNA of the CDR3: TGTGCCAGCAGTTTGTTGGGCACAGATACGCAGTATTTT.

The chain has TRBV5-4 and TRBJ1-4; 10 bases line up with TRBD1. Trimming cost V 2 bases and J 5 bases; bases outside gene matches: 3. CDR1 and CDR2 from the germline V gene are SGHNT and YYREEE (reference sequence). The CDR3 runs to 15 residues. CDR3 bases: TGTGCCAGCAGCTTACCGGGACAGGGGAATGAAAAACTGTTTTTT. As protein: CASSLPGQGNEKLFF.

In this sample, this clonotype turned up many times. The CDR3 sequence is CSVDRGGTDTQYF. The CDR3, as DNA: TGCAGCGTTGATAGAGGGGGCACAGATACGCAGTATTTT. V is TRBV29-1 and J is TRBJ2-3; D is tentatively TRBD1 or TRBD2 (5 bases each). CDR1 SQVTM and CDR2 ANQGSEA come from the germline V gene. With 3 bases removed from V and 1 base from J, the gap between germline ends came to 8 bases. The CDR3 sequence is 13 residues long.

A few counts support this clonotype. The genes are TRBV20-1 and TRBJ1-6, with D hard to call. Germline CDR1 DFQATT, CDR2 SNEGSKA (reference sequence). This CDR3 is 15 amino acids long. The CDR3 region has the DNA TGCAGCTGCAACCTTTGGGTCGGTTATAATTCACCCCTCCACTTT. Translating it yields CSCNLWVGYNSPLHF.

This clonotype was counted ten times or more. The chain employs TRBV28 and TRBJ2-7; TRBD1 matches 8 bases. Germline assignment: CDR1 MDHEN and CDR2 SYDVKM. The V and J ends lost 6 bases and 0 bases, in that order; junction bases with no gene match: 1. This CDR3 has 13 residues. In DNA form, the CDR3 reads TGTGCCAGCAGCGACAGGGGCTCCTACGAGCAGTACGTC. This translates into CASSDRGSYEQYV.

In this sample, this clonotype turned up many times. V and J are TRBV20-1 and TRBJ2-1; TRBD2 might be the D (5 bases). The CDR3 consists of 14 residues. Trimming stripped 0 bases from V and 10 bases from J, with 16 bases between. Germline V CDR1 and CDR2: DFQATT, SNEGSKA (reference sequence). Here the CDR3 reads CSARDPTRPTEQFF. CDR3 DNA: TGCAGTGCTAGAGATCCCACTAGACCTACGGAGCAGTTCTTC.

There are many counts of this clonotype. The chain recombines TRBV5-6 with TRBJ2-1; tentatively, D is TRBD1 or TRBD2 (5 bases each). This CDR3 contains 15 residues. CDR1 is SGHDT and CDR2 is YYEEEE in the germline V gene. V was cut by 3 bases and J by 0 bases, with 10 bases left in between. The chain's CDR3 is CASSYGARSYNEQFF. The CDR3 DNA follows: TGTGCCAGCAGCTACGGGGCCCGCTCCTACAATGAGCAGTTCTTC.

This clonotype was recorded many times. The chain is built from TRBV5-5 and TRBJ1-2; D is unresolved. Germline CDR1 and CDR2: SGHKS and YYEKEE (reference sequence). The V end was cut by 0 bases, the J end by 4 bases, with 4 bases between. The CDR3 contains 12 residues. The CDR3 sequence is CASSLELYGYTF. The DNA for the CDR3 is TGTGCCAGCAGCTTGGAACTCTATGGCTACACCTTC.

The CDR3 spells CSVEGSGVGYTF. CDR3 nucleotides: TGCAGCGTTGAAGGATCAGGGGTTGGCTACACCTTC. V gene TRBV29-1 combines with J gene TRBJ1-2, with D possibly TRBD1 on 6 matching bases. V lost 1 base and J lost 7, with 10 bases in between. Germline V gene sequence: CDR1 SQVTM, CDR2 ANQGSEA. The CDR3 is 12 residues long.

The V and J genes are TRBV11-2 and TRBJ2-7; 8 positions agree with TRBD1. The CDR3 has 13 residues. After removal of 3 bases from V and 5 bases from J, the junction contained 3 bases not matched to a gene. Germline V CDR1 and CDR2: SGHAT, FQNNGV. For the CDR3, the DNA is TGTGCCAGCAGCTTTCCGGGACAGGACGAGCAGTACTTC. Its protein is CASSFPGQDEQYF.